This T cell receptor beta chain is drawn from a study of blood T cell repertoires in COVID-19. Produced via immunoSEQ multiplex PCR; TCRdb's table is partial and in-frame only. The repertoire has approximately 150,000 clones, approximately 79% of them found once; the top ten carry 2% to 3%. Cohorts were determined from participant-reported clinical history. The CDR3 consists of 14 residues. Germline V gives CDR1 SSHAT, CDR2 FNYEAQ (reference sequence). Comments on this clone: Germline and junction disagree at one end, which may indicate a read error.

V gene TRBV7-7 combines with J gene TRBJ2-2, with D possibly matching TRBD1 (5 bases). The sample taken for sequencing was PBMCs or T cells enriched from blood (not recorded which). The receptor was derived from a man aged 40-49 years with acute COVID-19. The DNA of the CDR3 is TGTGCTAGCAGCTTAGTAGGGGACACCGGGGAGCTGTTTTTT. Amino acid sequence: CASSLVGDTGELFF.